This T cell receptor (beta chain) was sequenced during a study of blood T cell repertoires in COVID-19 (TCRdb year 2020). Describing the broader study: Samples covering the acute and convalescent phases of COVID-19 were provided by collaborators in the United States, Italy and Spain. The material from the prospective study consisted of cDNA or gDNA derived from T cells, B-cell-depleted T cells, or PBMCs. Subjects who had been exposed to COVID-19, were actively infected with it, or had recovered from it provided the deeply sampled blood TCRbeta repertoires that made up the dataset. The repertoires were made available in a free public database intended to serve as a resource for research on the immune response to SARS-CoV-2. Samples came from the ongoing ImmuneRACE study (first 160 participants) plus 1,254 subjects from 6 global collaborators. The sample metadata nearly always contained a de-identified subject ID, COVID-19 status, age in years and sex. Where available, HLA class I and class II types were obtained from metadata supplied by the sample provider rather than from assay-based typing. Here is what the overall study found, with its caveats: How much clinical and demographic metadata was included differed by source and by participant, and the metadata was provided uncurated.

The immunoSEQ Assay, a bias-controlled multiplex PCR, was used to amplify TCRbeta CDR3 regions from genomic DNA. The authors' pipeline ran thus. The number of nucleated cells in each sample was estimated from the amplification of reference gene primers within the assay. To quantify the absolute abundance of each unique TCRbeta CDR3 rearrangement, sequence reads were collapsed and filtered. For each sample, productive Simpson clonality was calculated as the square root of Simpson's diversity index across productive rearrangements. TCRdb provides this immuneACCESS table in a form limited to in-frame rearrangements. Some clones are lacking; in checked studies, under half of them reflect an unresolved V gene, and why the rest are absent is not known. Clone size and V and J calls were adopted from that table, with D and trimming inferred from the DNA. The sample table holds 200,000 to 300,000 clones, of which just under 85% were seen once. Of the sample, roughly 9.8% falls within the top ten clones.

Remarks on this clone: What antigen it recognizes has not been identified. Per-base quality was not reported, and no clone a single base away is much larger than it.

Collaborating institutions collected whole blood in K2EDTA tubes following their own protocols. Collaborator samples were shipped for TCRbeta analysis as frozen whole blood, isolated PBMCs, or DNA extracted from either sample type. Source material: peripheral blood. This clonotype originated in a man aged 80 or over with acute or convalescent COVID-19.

The DNA sequence is given as TGTGCCAGCTCGGGCGGACAGAACACTGAAGCTTTCTTT. Its protein product is CASSGGQNTEAFF. The chain uses TRBV18 and TRBJ1-1; the D gene is perhaps TRBD1, on 5 matching bases. Looking up the germline V gene yields CDR1 KGHSH and CDR2 LQKENI. V drops 6 bases and J drops 1 base, leaving 9 bases in between. The CDR3, cysteine through phenylalanine, is 13 amino acids long. Only CDR3 DNA is held: 39 bases, read in frame from base 1.